This TCR beta chain was profiled in a study of T cell repertoires in aging, cancer and after chemotherapy. This clonotype was counted a few times. Peripheral blood genomic DNA, not sorted cells or RNA, was the template. TRB rearrangements spanning V, D and J were amplified using mixed TRB-A/B primers. From the multiplex PCR reads, TCRdb called clonotypes with MiXCR, one entry per CDR3 protein. The table records about 8,700 distinct CDR3 sequences, roughly 32% of them present only once. This CDR3 is built from 17 residues. V was clipped by 2 bases and J by 0 bases, with 14 bases between them. Looked up from germline, CDR1 is LGHNT and CDR2 is FRNRAP.

The sample was blood. The chain recombines TRBV12-5 with TRBJ2-1; the D gene is possibly TRBD1 (5 bases). The receptor's source is a human donor in good health. The CDR3 is CASGLLLGDGSYNEQFF. The CDR3 bases are TGTGCTAGTGGTTTGCTGTTAGGGGATGGCTCCTACAATGAGCAGTTCTTC.